The 7 T cell receptor beta chains presented below share a single source sample, sequenced in a study of tumor and adjacent non-tumor tissue in lung cancer. RNA was extracted from bulk tissue without any cell sorting. Distant lung tissue was collected more than 3 cm away from the tumor edge. TCRbeta libraries were built with three rounds of nested PCR, modified from ARM-PCR. TCRdb re-called the multiplex PCR reads with MiXCR, one entry per CDR3 protein. The sample consists of about 100,000 distinct CDR3 sequences, 55% to 65% of them appearing once. The sample was distant non-tumor lung tissue. These TCRs come from a man aged 30 to 45 with non-small cell lung cancer.

The rearrangement links TRBV6-1 to TRBJ2-6; D not resolved. V lost 7 bases and J 3 bases, leaving 13 bases between the germline ends. The V gene's germline CDR1 is MNHNS and CDR2 SASEGT. CDR3 length: 15 amino acids. As DNA, the CDR3 is TGTGCCAGCATTGGCTCGGGCTATGGGGCCAACGTCCTGACTTTC. Amino acids: CASIGSGYGANVLTF.

Turning to this clonotype: The junction departs from germline at one end; a sequencing error may be responsible. This chain joins TRBV5-6 and TRBJ1-1, with a tentative D call TRBD1 (6 bases). CDR1 is SGHDT, CDR2 YYEEEE, per germline. The CDR3 spans 14 residues. CDR3 region: CASSRRGANTEPFF. The CDR3 DNA reads TGTGCCAGCAGCCGTCGGGGGGCCAACACTGAACCTTTCTTT.

Remarks on this clonotype: A junction end diverges from the germline sequence, so it may reflect a read error. This sequence joins TRBV4-1 and TRBJ1-5, with a weak D call TRBD1 (6 bases). Germline V gene sequence: CDR1 MGHRA, CDR2 YSYEKL. The CDR3 runs to 15 residues. This CDR3 reads CASSQEGRGDQSQHF. In nucleotides, the CDR3 is TGCGCCAGCAGTCAAGAGGGCAGGGGTGATCAGAGCCAGCATTTT.

This clonotype was detected many times. The chain combines TRBV29-1 with TRBJ1-1, with D unclear. CDR3 length equals 11 residues. CDR1 and CDR2 (germline): SQVTM, ANQGSEA. Trimming removed 7 bases at V and 0 bases at J, with 6 bases between. The CDR3 loop reads CSAYLNTEAFF. The CDR3 DNA sequence: TGCAGCGCCTACTTGAACACTGAAGCTTTCTTT.

This clonotype was seen many times. The V and J genes are TRBV20-1 and TRBJ2-5, with D unclear. V was clipped by 3 bases and J by 4 bases, with 15 bases between them. The germline gives CDR1 DFQATT, CDR2 SNEGSKA (reference sequence). There are 14 residues in the CDR3. CDR3 loop: CSARGLQAPETQYF. CDR3 in DNA: TGCAGTGCTAGGGGCCTCCAAGCCCCAGAGACCCAGTACTTC.

Comments on this clonotype: This CDR3 fails to terminate in the conserved phenylalanine or tryptophan, so it likely reflects a read error. The rearrangement joins TRBV4-3 to TRBJ1-2, with D uncertain. This CDR3 region has 16 residues. Germline V gene data show CDR1 as LGHNA and CDR2 as YSLEER. V lost 0 bases, J lost 10 bases, and 21 bases lay in between. The CDR3 DNA is TGCGCCAGCAGCCAAGATCCCGCAGGAACTCAACGCGACTACACCATC. This translates into CASSQDPAGTQRDYTI.

This clonotype showed up just a few times. The chain recombines TRBV5-1 with TRBJ2-3; 10 bases agree with TRBD2. Per germline, CDR1 SGHRS and CDR2 YFSETQ. The CDR3 is 18 amino acids. V gave up 0 bases and J gave up 0 bases; unmatched junction bases: 7. The CDR3 sequence: CASSLDPSGGASTDTQYF. The CDR3 DNA follows: TGCGCCAGCAGCTTGGATCCTAGCGGGGGTGCTAGCACAGATACGCAGTATTTT.